This T cell receptor (beta chain) is from a study of T cell repertoires in cytomegalovirus infection. Across the whole study: A matching HLA type, together with CMV infection, was signaled by public TCR beta signatures. The study's findings and limits: There were carriers of CMV plus the relevant HLA, and cumulative public TCR beta family frequency identified them. HLA-C-restricted CMV clonotypes gave the most frequent clonotype in two of eight donors.

TCRdb ran MiXCR on the reads and lists one entry per CDR3 protein. The sample has hundreds of thousands of distinct CDR3 sequences; more than 20% are singletons. This CDR3 has 17 residues. In germline, CDR1 is SGHDN, CDR2 FVKESK. Losses at the gene ends were 1 base for V and 4 bases for J; bases not matched to a gene: 7. This clonotype occurred a few times. Its antigen is unknown. The rearrangement uses TRBV14 and TRBJ2-2; TRBD1 agrees at 9 bases. The sample was CD8+ T cells from PBMCs. This TCR was sampled from a human donor in good health (CMV status not recorded). Some clones in this sample may be carry-over from other donors' samples. The CDR3 sequence: CASSQGGQGRSTGELFF. CDR3 sequence (DNA): TGTGCCAGCAGCCAAGGAGGACAGGGGAGAAGCACCGGGGAGCTGTTTTTT.